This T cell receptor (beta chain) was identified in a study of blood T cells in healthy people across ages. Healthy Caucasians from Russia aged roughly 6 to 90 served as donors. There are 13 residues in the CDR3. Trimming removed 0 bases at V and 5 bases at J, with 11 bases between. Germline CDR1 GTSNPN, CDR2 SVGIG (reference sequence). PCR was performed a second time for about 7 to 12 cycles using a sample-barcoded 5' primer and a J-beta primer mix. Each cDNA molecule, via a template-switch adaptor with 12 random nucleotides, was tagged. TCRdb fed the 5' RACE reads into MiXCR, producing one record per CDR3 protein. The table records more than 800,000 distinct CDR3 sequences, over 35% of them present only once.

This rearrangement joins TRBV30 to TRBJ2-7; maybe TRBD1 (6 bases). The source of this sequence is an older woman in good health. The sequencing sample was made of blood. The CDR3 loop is CAWSVQGFNEQYF. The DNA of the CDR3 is TGTGCCTGGAGTGTACAGGGTTTCAACGAGCAGTACTTC.